A selection of T cell receptor beta chains follows, all from one sample in a study of Tregs in tolerant kidney transplant recipients. Some clones are missing from TCRdb's copy, which holds only in-frame ones; the method was immunoSEQ multiplex PCR. The sample carries about 46,000 clones, roughly nine tenths recorded once. The material sequenced was Tregs from blood. The source of these receptors is a human donor in good health. The CDR3 runs from the conserved cysteine through the conserved F or W. The D gene is left open where the match is weak. Only part of the rows carry a size: once, few, many, or a class if the clone is expanded.

>TRBJ2-1|TRBV7-9|NA|NA
TGTGCCAGCAGCCAACCCGGGACGGTTTACAATGAGCAGTTCTTC
CASSQPGTVYNEQFF
>TRBJ1-3|TRBV7-8|NA|NA
TGTGCCAGCAGCTTGCTCATAGGGTCTGGAAACACCATATATTTT
CASSLLIGSGNTIYF
>TRBJ2-7|TRBV25-1|NA|NA
TGTGCCAGCAGGAGCTCCTACGAGCAGTACTTC
CASRSSYEQYF
>TRBJ1-2|TRBV5-4|NA|NA
TGTGCCAGCAGCTTGGCCCGAGGAGGGAGAAGGGGTGGCTACACCTTC
CASSLARGGRRGGYTF
>TRBJ1-2|TRBV5-4|NA|few
TGTGCCAGCAGCTTAGGGGGGACTAACTATGGCTACACCTTC
CASSLGGTNYGYTF
>TRBJ2-7|TRBV5-4|NA|NA
TGTGCCAGCAGCTTAGGGGGGGGACGTTACGAGCAGTACTTC
CASSLGGGRYEQYF
>TRBJ2-3|TRBV6-5|TRBD1|NA
TGTGCCAGCAGTTACTCGTCGACAGGGGACTCACAGTATTTT
CASSYSSTGDSQYF
>TRBJ2-2|TRBV6-6|NA|NA
TGTGCCAGCAGGGCGACGGGGACCGGGGAGCTGTTTTTT
CASRATGTGELFF
>TRBJ2-1|TRBV28|NA|NA
TGTGCCAGCAGAAACATTGGGCGTCTCAATGAGCAGTTCTTC
CASRNIGRLNEQFF
>TRBJ2-7|TRBV6-1|NA|NA
TGTGCCAGCTCACCGACAGGCCGTTCCTACGAGCAGTACTTC
CASSPTGRSYEQYF
>TRBJ1-2|TRBV29-1|NA|NA
TGCAGCGTTCAAGGTCCCTCCTATGGCTACACCTTC
CSVQGPSYGYTF
>TRBJ2-7|TRBV7-9|NA|NA
TGTGCCAGCAGCTTACCCAGGGGCTACGAGCAGTACTTC
CASSLPRGYEQYF
>TRBJ2-7|TRBV11-2|TRBD2|few
TGTGCCAGCAGCTTAAGGACTAGCGGAGGGCACGCCTACGAGCAGTACTTC
CASSLRTSGGHAYEQYF
>TRBJ2-2|TRBV7-9|NA|NA
TGTGCCAGCAGCTTATCGGAGACGAACACCGGGGAGCTGTTTTTT
CASSLSETNTGELFF
>TRBJ2-3|TRBV7-2|TRBD2|NA
TGTGCCAGCAGCTATCTAGCGGGGGTTACAGATACGCAGTATTTT
CASSYLAGVTDTQYF
>TRBJ2-7|TRBV18|NA|NA
TGTGCCAGCTCACCAGGCTTGGACTACGAGCAGTACTTC
CASSPGLDYEQYF
>TRBJ1-6|TRBV11-2|NA|NA
TGTGCCAGCAGCTTAGCACCCGGGGGACTAGGTTCACCCCTCCACTTT
CASSLAPGGLGSPLHF
>TRBJ1-1|TRBV5-1|TRBD1|NA
TGCGCCAGCAGCATTCCGACAGGGGTTGTGAACACTGAAGCTTTCTTT
CASSIPTGVVNTEAFF
>TRBJ1-6|TRBV6-1|NA|NA
TGTGCCAGCAGTGAAGCCCGGAATTCACCCCTCCACTTT
CASSEARNSPLHF
>TRBJ2-1|TRBV5-4|NA|NA
TGTGCCAGCAGCTCCTCACTAGCTTATGAGCAGTTCTTC
CASSSSLAYEQFF
>TRBJ2-7|TRBV11-2|TRBD2|NA
TGTGCCAGCAGCCCAGGAGTTCCCAGACTAGCGGGAGTTTACGAGCAGTACTTC
CASSPGVPRLAGVYEQYF
>TRBJ1-5|TRBV27|TRBD1|NA
TGTGCCAGCAGTTATGTGGGGACAGGACATCAGCCCCAGCATTTT
CASSYVGTGHQPQHF
>TRBJ2-1|TRBV5-5|NA|NA
TGTGCCAGCAGCTTGGCCGGGCTAGACCATGAGCAGTTCTTC
CASSLAGLDHEQFF
>TRBJ2-1|TRBV11-2|TRBD2|NA
TGTGCCAGCAGCTACACTCCGGGACTAGCGGGGGGCTCCTACAATGAGCAGTTCTTC
CASSYTPGLAGGSYNEQFF
>TRBJ2-3|TRBV11-3|NA|NA
TGTGCCAGCAGCTTAATGGGTACTAGCACAGCAGATACGCAGTATTTT
CASSLMGTSTADTQYF
>TRBJ2-7|TRBV23-1|NA|NA
TGCGCCAGCAGTCAATTTCCGGGGCACGAAGGTGACGAGCAGTACTTC
CASSQFPGHEGDEQYF
>TRBJ1-4|TRBV5-1|TRBD1|NA
TGCGCCAGCAGCTTGGGGGTGACAGGGGCCGTTGCAACTAATGAAAAACTGTTTTTT
CASSLGVTGAVATNEKLFF
>TRBJ2-1|TRBV4-1|NA|once
TGCGCCAGCAGCCCCGAATCTAAGCGGTACAATGAGCAGTTCTTC
CASSPESKRYNEQFF